This paragraph reports one T cell receptor (beta chain). Data came from immunoSEQ multiplex PCR; TCRdb stores just in-frame clones and leaves some out. The sample lists around 99,000 clones, roughly 79% seen once, with 15% to 20% in the top ten. The data were obtained in a study of PD-1 blockade in classical Hodgkin lymphoma. Across the study: The patients were dosed with nivolumab 3 mg/kg, infused intravenously every 2 weeks.

Germline-derived CDR1 and CDR2 are GTSNPN and SVGIG (reference sequence). The CDR3 extends over 11 amino acids. Trimming removed 5 bases from V and 13 bases from J, with 14 bases in between. Each patient experienced a relapse that followed autologous stem cell transplantation, and brentuximab vedotin exposure varied. The sequence came from a human donor with classical Hodgkin lymphoma. This specimen was peripheral blood mononuclear cells (PBMCs), taken before the second cycle of nivolumab. V is TRBV30 and J is TRBJ1-4; possibly TRBD1 for D (6 bases). CDR3 residues: CAWSHGDTLFF. CDR3 nucleotide sequence: TGTGCCTGGTCCCACGGGGACACACTGTTTTTT. Variable domain in full (rest from reference TRBV30 and TRBJ1-4): SQTIHQWPATLVQPVGSPLSLECTVEGTSNPNLYWYRQAAGRGLQLLFYSVGIGQISSEVPQNLSASRPQDRQFILSSKKLLLSDSGFYLCAWSHGDTLFFGSGTQLSVL.